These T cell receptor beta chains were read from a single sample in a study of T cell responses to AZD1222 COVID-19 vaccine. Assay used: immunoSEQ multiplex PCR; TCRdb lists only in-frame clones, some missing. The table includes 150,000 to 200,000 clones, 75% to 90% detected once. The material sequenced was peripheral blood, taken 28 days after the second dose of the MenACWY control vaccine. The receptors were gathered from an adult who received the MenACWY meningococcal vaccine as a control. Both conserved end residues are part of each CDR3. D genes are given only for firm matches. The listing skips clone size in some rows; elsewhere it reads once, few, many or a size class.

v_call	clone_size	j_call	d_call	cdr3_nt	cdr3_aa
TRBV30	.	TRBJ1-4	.	TGTGCCTGGAGTCCCTCCCCGGACGAAAAACTGTTTTTT	CAWSPSPDEKLFF
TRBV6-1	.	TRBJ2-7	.	TGTGCCAGCAGTGACGGCGGAGGCAGAGCCTACGAGCAGTACTTC	CASSDGGGRAYEQYF
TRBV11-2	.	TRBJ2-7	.	TGTGCCAGCAGCCCGCCCCGGTGGGGTTCCTACGAGCAGTACTTC	CASSPPRWGSYEQYF
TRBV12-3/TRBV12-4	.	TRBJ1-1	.	TGTGCCAGCAGTTCAAGGAACACTGAAGCTTTCTTT	CASSSRNTEAFF
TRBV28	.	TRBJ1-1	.	TGTGCCAGCGGGGAAGGGACACCGAACACTGAAGCTTTCTTT	CASGEGTPNTEAFF
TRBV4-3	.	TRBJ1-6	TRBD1	TGCGCCAGCAGCCGGGGACAGGATTCACCCCTCCACTTT	CASSRGQDSPLHF
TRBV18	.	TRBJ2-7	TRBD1	TGTGCCAGCTCACCATTTGACAGGGGCTACGAGCAGTACTTC	CASSPFDRGYEQYF
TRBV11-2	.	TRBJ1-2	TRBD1	TGTGCCAGCAGCCACGGGACAGGGGACTATGGCTACACCTTC	CASSHGTGDYGYTF
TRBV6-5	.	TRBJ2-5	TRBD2	TGTGCCAGCAGGCCCGATGGGGGACTAGTGGAGACCCAGTACTTC	CASRPDGGLVETQYF
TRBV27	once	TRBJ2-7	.	TGTGCCAGCCGGAGGAGGGAGGCCTACGAGCAGTACTTC	CASRRREAYEQYF
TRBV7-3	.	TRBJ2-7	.	TGTGCCAGCAGCTTAAGGAGGACAGAAGAGCAGTACTTC	CASSLRRTEEQYF
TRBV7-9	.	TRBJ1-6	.	TGTGCCAGCAGCTTGCTCACTCCGCGGAATTCACCCCTCCACTTT	CASSLLTPRNSPLHF
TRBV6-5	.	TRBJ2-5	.	TGTGCCAGCAGTTACAGGACCACCCAAGAGACCCAGTACTTC	CASSYRTTQETQYF
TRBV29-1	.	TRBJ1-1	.	TGCAGCGCCGAATCGGGGTCTGGTGAAGCTTTCTTT	CSAESGSGEAFF
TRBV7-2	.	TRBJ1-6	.	TGTGCCAGCAGCTTATACACCCCTTCGGATTCACCCCTCCACTTT	CASSLYTPSDSPLHF
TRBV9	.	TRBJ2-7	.	TGTGCCAGCAGCGTAGGTTCGGGTCAGACCTACGAGCAGTACTTC	CASSVGSGQTYEQYF
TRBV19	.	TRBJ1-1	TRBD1	TGTGCCAGTAACACCCTCGGAACAGGGGATCCGGCCACTGAAGCTTTCTTT	CASNTLGTGDPATEAFF
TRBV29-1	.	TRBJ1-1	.	TGCAGCGTTGACAGCTGGGAAACTGAAGCTTTCTTT	CSVDSWETEAFF